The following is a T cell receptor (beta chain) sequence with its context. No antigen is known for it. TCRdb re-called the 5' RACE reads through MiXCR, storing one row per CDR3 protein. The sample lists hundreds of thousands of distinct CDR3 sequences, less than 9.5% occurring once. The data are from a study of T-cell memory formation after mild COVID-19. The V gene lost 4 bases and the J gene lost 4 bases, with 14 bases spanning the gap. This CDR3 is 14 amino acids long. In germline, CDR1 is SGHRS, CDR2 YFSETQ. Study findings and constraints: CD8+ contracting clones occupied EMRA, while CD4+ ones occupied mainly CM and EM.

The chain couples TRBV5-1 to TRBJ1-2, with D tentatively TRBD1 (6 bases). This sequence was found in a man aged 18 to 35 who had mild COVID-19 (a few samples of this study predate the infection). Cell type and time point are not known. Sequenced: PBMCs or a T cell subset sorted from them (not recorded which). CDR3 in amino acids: CASSPTGPGYGYTF. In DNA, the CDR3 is TGCGCCAGCAGCCCCACAGGGCCCGGCTATGGCTACACCTTC.